Following are 30 T cell receptor beta chains from one sample sequenced in a study of technical replicates of blood from several donors. The data were produced by immunoSEQ multiplex PCR, yet TCRdb's version contains in-frame clones alone and is incomplete. This table has more than 65,000 clones, 97% appearing once. Sample: T cells isolated from PBMCs. Receptors originate from a human donor in good health.

The genes are TRBV9 and TRBJ2-5; 11 bases fit TRBD2. The CDR3 sequence is 13 residues long. Per germline, CDR1 SGDLS and CDR2 YYNGEE. The V segment lost 5 bases and the J segment 5 bases; nucleotides outside the gene matches: 2. CDR3 nucleotide sequence: TGTGCCAGCAGTCCTAGCGGGAGGGAGACCCAGTACTTC. Translated, it gives CASSPSGRETQYF.

The chain joins TRBV9 to TRBJ1-1, with 7 bases that match TRBD1. The V and J ends lost 3 bases and 3 bases, in that order; junction bases with no gene match: 5. The CDR3 loop spans 14 amino acids. CDR1 is SGDLS and CDR2 is YYNGEE in the germline V gene. The DNA of the CDR3 is TGTGCCAGCAGCGCTCGGACAGGAGACACTGAAGCTTTCTTT. Its protein product is CASSARTGDTEAFF.

The V gene is TRBV2, the J gene TRBJ2-5, with TRBD1 matching over 9 bases. This CDR3 spans 15 amino acids. The V gene end was trimmed by 3 bases and the J gene end by 5 bases; junction bases not matched to a gene: 7. Germline CDR1 is SNHLY and CDR2 is FYNNEI. CDR3 coding DNA: TGTGCCAGCAGTGAGGGGGGACAGGGACAGGAGACCCAGTACTTC. This encodes CASSEGGQGQETQYF.

The V and J genes are TRBV18 and TRBJ2-5, with TRBD2 identical over 7 bases. Germline values: CDR1 KGHSH, CDR2 LQKENI. This CDR3 has 14 residues. V lost 2 bases, J lost 2 bases, and 2 bases stayed unmatched. CDR3 DNA sequence: TGTGCCAGCTCACCAATCGGGGGGCAAGAGACCCAGTACTTC. This gives the protein CASSPIGGQETQYF.

The J gene is TRBJ2-7, the V gene TRBV19, with D possibly matching TRBD2 (6 bases). Germline V gene lookup returns CDR1 LNHDA and CDR2 SQIVND (reference sequence). The length of the CDR3 is 14 residues. V lost 7 bases to trimming and J lost 4 bases, with 17 bases between them. The CDR3 DNA sequence: TGTGCCAGTACCCCGAGTTGGAGGGAATACGAGCAGTACTTC. Amino acids: CASTPSWREYEQYF.

This clone was observed once. The chain has TRBV7-2 and TRBJ2-2; no definite D call. The V end was cut by 5 bases, the J end by 4 bases, with 8 bases between. The length of the CDR3 is 13 residues. CDR1 and CDR2 from the germline V gene are SGHTA and FQGNSA. The CDR3 DNA follows: TGTGCCAGCAGCCGCAGATTCACCGGGGAGCTGTTTTTT. This translates into CASSRRFTGELFF.

The genes are TRBV11-3 and TRBJ2-3, with a weak D call TRBD2 (7 bases). Germline V gene sequence: CDR1 SGHNT, CDR2 YENEEA. V lost 10 bases and J 8 bases, leaving 16 bases between the germline ends. This CDR3 comprises 12 residues. Here the CDR3 DNA reads TGTGCCACTGACGGGGGGCCAAGTACGCAGTATTTT. As protein: CATDGGPSTQYF.

This chain links TRBV6-1 with TRBJ2-1, with 11 bases matching TRBD2. The CDR3 is 16 amino acids. Losses at the gene ends were 4 bases for V and 9 bases for J; bases not matched to a gene: 11. Per the germline V gene, CDR1 is MNHNS and CDR2 is SASEGT. CDR3 amino acids: CASSVSGGAGVSEQFF. The CDR3, as DNA: TGTGCCAGCAGTGTTAGCGGGGGGGCCGGAGTAAGTGAGCAGTTCTTC.

The genes are TRBV5-1 and TRBJ2-3, with TRBD2 matching 11 bases. CDR1 SGHRS and CDR2 YFSETQ come from the germline V gene. The J segment lost 4 bases and the V segment lost 1 base, leaving 8 bases of the junction unmatched. This CDR3 spans 17 amino acids. The CDR3 region has the DNA TGCGCCAGCAGCTTGTGGTCGACTAGCGGGATTGCAGATACGCAGTATTTT. This encodes CASSLWSTSGIADTQYF. Together with reference TRBV5-1 and TRBJ2-3, the CDR3 gives the full variable domain: KAGVTQTPRYLIKTRGQQVTLSCSPISGHRSVSWYQQTPGQGLQFLFEYFSETQRNKGNFPGRFSGRQFSNSRSEMNVSTLELGDSALYLCASSLWSTSGIADTQYFGPGTRLTVL.

The gene calls are TRBV18 and TRBJ2-1; possible D gene TRBD2, 5 bases. Germline CDR1 reads KGHSH; CDR2 reads LQKENI. This CDR3 comprises 13 residues. The germline V and J ends were trimmed by 2 bases and 4 bases, with 6 bases remaining between them. In DNA, the CDR3 is TGTGCCAGCTCACCAGGACTTTACAATGAGCAGTTCTTC. Translation: CASSPGLYNEQFF.

In this sample, this clone turned up once. Lacking the conserved final phenylalanine or tryptophan, this CDR3 likely reflects a read error. The DNA is omitted, as the CDR3 cannot be located on it reliably, and the CDR3 follows TCRdb's listing. The chain's CDR3 is CASSPWTGPSP. The chain has TRBV21-1 and TRBJ1-2; the table's D call, TRBD1, has no DNA check behind it. TRBV21-1 is a pseudogene segment. Both ends counted, the CDR3 spans 11 residues.

This chain links TRBV9 with TRBJ1-1; unclear D gene. V was clipped by 0 bases and J by 0 bases, with 6 bases between them. This CDR3 comprises 14 residues. CDR1 and CDR2 (germline): SGDLS, YYNGEE. CDR3 DNA sequence: TGTGCCAGCAGCGTAGGAGACTTGAACACTGAAGCTTTCTTT. Its protein product is CASSVGDLNTEAFF.

This chain's CDR3 is CASSVQGLGQPQHF. CDR3 nucleotide sequence: TGTGCCAGTAGTGTGCAGGGCCTAGGTCAGCCCCAGCATTTT. The rearrangement uses TRBV19 and TRBJ1-5; tentative D call: TRBD1 (5 bases). CDR3 length equals 14 residues. The V end lost 5 bases, the J end lost 6 bases, and 14 bases lay between the germline ends. Germline CDR1 reads LNHDA; CDR2 reads SQIVND (reference sequence). The full variable domain, in which reference TRBV19 and TRBJ1-5 provide the parts outside the CDR3, is DGGITQSPKYLFRKEGQNVTLSCEQNLNHDAMYWYRQDPGQGLRLIYYSQIVNDFQKGDIAEGYSVSREKKESFPLTVTSAQKNPTAFYLCASSVQGLGQPQHFGDGTRLSIL.

The chain has TRBV11-2 and TRBJ2-2; the D is unclear. Trimming took off 8 bases at V and 3 bases at J, with 4 bases between the two ends. This CDR3 region has 11 residues. Germline V gene data show CDR1 as SGHAT and CDR2 as FQNNGV. This chain's CDR3 is CASLYTGELFF. For the CDR3, the DNA is TGTGCCAGCTTATACACCGGGGAGCTGTTTTTT. The whole variable domain, remainder taken from reference TRBV11-2 and TRBJ2-2, is EAGVAQSPRYKIIEKRQSVAFWCNPISGHATLYWYQQILGQGPKLLIQFQNNGVVDDSQLPKDRFSAERLKGVDSTLKIQPAKLEDSAVYLCASLYTGELFFGEGSRLTVL.

This chain joins TRBV6-5 and TRBJ2-7, with TRBD1 as a possible D gene (6 bases). Germline-derived CDR1 and CDR2 are MNHEY and SVGAGI. V shed 6 bases and J shed 4 bases, with 13 bases lying between them. This CDR3 is 13 amino acids long. In nucleotides, the CDR3 is TGTGCCAGCAGGAATCAGCAGGGGTACGAGCAGTACTTC. It codes for CASRNQQGYEQYF.

V gene TRBV7-6 combines with J gene TRBJ1-3; no firm D call. V was clipped by 0 bases and J by 0 bases, with 12 bases between them. From germline, CDR1 is SGHVS and CDR2 FNYEAQ. CDR3 length equals 17 residues. CDR3 coding DNA: TGTGCCAGCAGCTTAGCGCGAGCAATCAACTCTGGAAACACCATATATTTT. It is translated as CASSLARAINSGNTIYF. Full variable domain (missing parts from reference TRBV7-6 and TRBJ1-3): GAGVSQSPRYKVTKRGQDVALRCDPISGHVSLYWYRQALGQGPEFLTYFNYEAQQDKSGLPNDRFSAERPEGSISTLTIQRTEQRDSAMYRCASSLARAINSGNTIYFGEGSWLTVV.

The V gene is TRBV25-1, the J gene TRBJ2-5; perhaps TRBD1 as D (7 bases). Germline V CDR1 and CDR2: MGHDK, SYGVNS. The CDR3 totals 15 residues. Trimming removed 3 bases from V and 5 bases from J, with 16 bases in between. The CDR3 DNA sequence: TGTGCCAGCAGTGAGCTACAGGGGAGCGGGGAGACCCAGTACTTC. Translating it yields CASSELQGSGETQYF.

This clone occurred a few times. The J gene is TRBJ1-2, the V gene TRBV6-5, with 10 bases that match TRBD1. Trimming took 2 bases from V and 7 from J; bases not matched to a gene: 7. There are 15 residues in the CDR3. CDR1 and CDR2 (germline): MNHEY, SVGAGI. DNA for the CDR3: TGTGCCAGCAGTTACGCCGGACAGGGGGATTTTGGCTACACCTTC. Amino acid sequence: CASSYAGQGDFGYTF.

The rearrangement links TRBV11-3 to TRBJ2-3, with 9 positions matching TRBD2. V was pared by 5 bases and J by 5 bases, with 11 bases of the junction left unmatched. The CDR3 runs to 16 residues. Germline CDR1 reads SGHNT; CDR2 reads YENEEA. Here the CDR3 reads CASSVGAGGQGDTQYF. Here the CDR3 DNA reads TGTGCCAGCAGCGTGGGAGCGGGGGGCCAGGGAGATACGCAGTATTTT.

V and J are TRBV5-1 and TRBJ2-3; D may be TRBD1 (5 bases). V lost 6 bases and J lost 6, with 23 bases in between. CDR1 and CDR2 from the germline V gene are SGHRS and YFSETQ. CDR3 length: 16 amino acids. CDR3 sequence reads: CASKVRFTGLTDTQYF. DNA of the CDR3: TGCGCCAGCAAGGTCAGGTTTACAGGCCTGACCGATACGCAGTATTTT. The full variable domain, with the rest looked up from reference TRBV5-1 and TRBJ2-3, is KAGVTQTPRYLIKTRGQQVTLSCSPISGHRSVSWYQQTPGQGLQFLFEYFSETQRNKGNFPGRFSGRQFSNSRSEMNVSTLELGDSALYLCASKVRFTGLTDTQYFGPGTRLTVL.

DNA for the CDR3: TGCGCCAGCAGTCGGCAGGGCGGCTATGGCTACACCTTC. Translating gives CASSRQGGYGYTF. V usage is TRBV10-1 and J usage is TRBJ1-2; possibly TRBD1 for D (5 bases). The CDR3 contains 13 residues. Germline V gene data show CDR1 as WNHNN and CDR2 as SYGVQD (reference sequence). V lost 5 bases, J lost 4 bases, and 11 bases lay in between.

This chain links TRBV30 with TRBJ2-3; maybe TRBD2 (7 bases). Per the germline V gene, CDR1 is GTSNPN and CDR2 is SVGIG (reference sequence). The CDR3 length is 14 residues. The V end was cut by 0 bases, the J end by 6 bases, with 13 bases between. CDR3 coding DNA: TGTGCCTGGAGTGTAGGGGGGGCCAGTGATACGCAGTATTTT. Protein product: CAWSVGGASDTQYF.

The chain has TRBV6-4 and TRBJ2-4; a possible D gene is TRBD2 (6 bases). The V gene lost 2 bases and the J gene lost 10 bases, with 6 bases spanning the gap. The CDR3 has 11 amino acids. Germline V CDR1 and CDR2: MRHNA, SNTAGT. The CDR3 DNA sequence: TGTGCCAGCAGTGACGGAGGGATTCAGTACTTC. As protein: CASSDGGIQYF.

The J gene is TRBJ2-1, the V gene TRBV30, with 13 bases identical to TRBD2. V shed 5 bases and J 7 bases; nucleotides not matched to a gene: 5. This CDR3 comprises 14 residues. CDR1 is GTSNPN and CDR2 is SVGIG in the germline V gene (reference sequence). In nucleotides, the CDR3 is TGTGCCTGGGGGGGACTAGCGGGGTTAAATGAGCAGTTCTTC. Protein: CAWGGLAGLNEQFF.

The CDR3 coding sequence is TGCGCCAGCAGCCAAGTGGGGGGCACCGGGGAGCTGTTTTTT. Protein product: CASSQVGGTGELFF. This sequence joins TRBV4-1 and TRBJ2-2, with D possibly being TRBD2 (6 bases). The V and J ends lost 1 base and 4 bases respectively, with 7 bases between them. Germline V gene sequence: CDR1 MGHRA, CDR2 YSYEKL. The CDR3 has 14 amino acids.

The chain employs TRBV18 and TRBJ2-2; TRBD1 is a possible D gene (6 bases). The germline gives CDR1 KGHSH, CDR2 LQKENI. The CDR3 runs to 17 residues. V lost 6 bases and J 0 bases, leaving 17 bases between the germline ends. The DNA of the CDR3 is TGTGCCAGCTCTCCCAGCCCAGGGGTAGCGAACACCGGGGAGCTGTTTTTT. This codes for CASSPSPGVANTGELFF.

The chain recombines TRBV6-1 with TRBJ1-2; perhaps TRBD1 as D (6 bases). CDR3 size: 13 residues. Trimming cost V 1 base and J 10 bases, with 13 bases left between them. From germline, CDR1 is MNHNS and CDR2 SASEGT. The CDR3 spells CASSEGSRQDYTF. Here the CDR3 DNA reads TGTGCCAGCAGTGAAGGGAGTAGACAGGACTACACCTTC.

This chain connects TRBV9 to TRBJ1-4; a weak D match, TRBD1 (6 bases). The ends were cut back, 3 bases at V and 7 bases at J, with 19 bases in the middle. The CDR3 has 16 amino acids. The germline V gene has CDR1 SGDLS and CDR2 YYNGEE. CDR3 amino acids: CASSAHTGMMGEKLFF. As DNA, the CDR3 is TGTGCCAGCAGCGCGCATACAGGGATGATGGGTGAAAAACTGTTTTTT.

In this sample, this clone turned up once. J is TRBJ2-1 and V is TRBV11-2; perhaps TRBD1 as D (5 bases). The CDR3 spans 14 residues. V dropped 0 bases and J dropped 7 bases, with 10 bases sitting between them. CDR1 is SGHAT, CDR2 FQNNGV, per germline. CDR3 nucleotide sequence: TGTGCCAGCAGCTTAGACAGGGTAGGGAATGAGCAGTTCTTC. Translating gives CASSLDRVGNEQFF.

The chain couples TRBV2 to TRBJ1-5; 7 bases agree with TRBD1. V lost 6 bases to trimming and J lost 4 bases; unmatched junction nucleotides: 9. From germline, CDR1 is SNHLY and CDR2 FYNNEI. The CDR3 consists of 15 residues. CDR3 sequence reads: CASRVDRPGNQPQHF. In nucleotides, the CDR3 is TGTGCCAGCAGGGTGGACAGGCCAGGGAATCAGCCCCAGCATTTT.